Listed here are 10 T cell receptor beta chains from one sample, sequenced in a study of cytomegalovirus exposure and HLA in healthy donors. In the PCR, 60 Vbeta and 13 Jbeta primers were used. The data were produced by immunoSEQ multiplex PCR, yet TCRdb's version contains in-frame clones alone and is incomplete. This sample has 150,000 to 200,000 clones, with about 80% found just once. Material for sequencing was PBMCs. The source is a woman in her 40s in good health and CMV-seronegative.

This clone was observed a single time. This chain uses TRBV11-2 with TRBJ2-1, with D tentatively TRBD2 (6 bases). The CDR3 loop spans 16 amino acids. V lost 6 bases and J 0 bases, leaving 15 bases between the germline ends. Germline V gives CDR1 SGHAT, CDR2 FQNNGV. CDR3 DNA sequence: TGTGCCAGCAGGCCGCTACGGGGGAGCTCCTACAATGAGCAGTTCTTC. Translation: CASRPLRGSSYNEQFF.

V and J are TRBV18 and TRBJ1-1, with a weak D call TRBD1 (6 bases). This CDR3 is 17 amino acids long. CDR1 is KGHSH and CDR2 is LQKENI in the germline V gene. Trimming took off 0 bases at V and 1 base at J, with 15 bases between the two ends. The CDR3: CASSPPNTGGRNTEAFF. The CDR3 nucleotides read TGTGCCAGCTCACCACCGAATACGGGGGGCAGGAACACTGAAGCTTTCTTT.

The chain links TRBV11-3 to TRBJ2-1; 7 positions match TRBD2. Trimming removed 4 bases from V and 7 bases from J; junction bases left unmatched: 13. Germline V gene sequence: CDR1 SGHNT, CDR2 YENEEA. The CDR3 is made up of 16 amino acids. For the CDR3, the DNA is TGTGCCAGCAGCTACACTAGGGCTAGCGGTAGGAATGAGCAGTTCTTC. As protein: CASSYTRASGRNEQFF.

The chain is built from TRBV7-9 and TRBJ2-1; TRBD2 might be the D (5 bases). The V gene lost 5 bases and the J gene lost 0 bases, with 11 bases spanning the gap. This CDR3 has 15 amino acids. Germline CDR1 is SEHNR and CDR2 is FQNEAQ (reference sequence). CDR3 region: CASSLGVSSYNEQFF. For the CDR3, the DNA is TGTGCCAGCAGCCTCGGGGTTAGCTCCTACAATGAGCAGTTCTTC.

This clone has more than one count but fewer than ten. The chain joins TRBV7-9 to TRBJ1-1, with a tentative D call TRBD1 (5 bases). The CDR3 is 15 amino acids. Germline values: CDR1 SEHNR, CDR2 FQNEAQ (reference sequence). V shed 5 bases and J shed 0 bases, with 13 bases lying between them. This chain's CDR3 is CASSQTGLMNTEAFF. CDR3 DNA: TGTGCCAGCAGCCAAACAGGACTAATGAACACTGAAGCTTTCTTT.

V gene TRBV7-3 combines with J gene TRBJ1-1; 9 bases agree with TRBD1. V trimming: 5 bases; J trimming: 3 bases; junction bases outside the gene matches: 4. Germline V gene lookup returns CDR1 SGHTA and CDR2 FQGTGA. CDR3 length: 14 amino acids. The CDR3 nucleotides are TGTGCCAGCAGCAGGACAGGGGAAGACACTGAAGCTTTCTTT. Translating gives CASSRTGEDTEAFF. Full variable domain (rest looked up from reference TRBV7-3 and TRBJ1-1): GAGVSQTPSNKVTEKGKYVELRCDPISGHTALYWYRQSLGQGPEFLIYFQGTGAADDSGLPNDRFFAVRPEGSVSTLKIQRTERGDSAVYLCASSRTGEDTEAFFGQGTRLTVV.

The rearrangement joins TRBV19 to TRBJ2-2, with a weak D call TRBD1 (6 bases). The CDR3 runs 16 residues. CDR1 is LNHDA, CDR2 SQIVND, per germline (reference sequence). The V gene lost 3 bases and the J gene lost 2 bases, with 13 bases spanning the gap. The CDR3 DNA reads TGTGCCAGTAGTATTAAAATAGGGGGAAACACCGGGGAGCTGTTTTTT. As protein: CASSIKIGGNTGELFF.

J is TRBJ2-3 and V is TRBV29-1, with D possibly being TRBD2 (5 bases). V gave up 5 bases and J gave up 5 bases, with 8 bases separating them. The V gene's germline CDR1 is SQVTM and CDR2 ANQGSEA. This CDR3 spans 11 amino acids. The CDR3 DNA is TGCAGCGTTCCGGACTTAGATACGCAGTATTTT. It yields the protein CSVPDLDTQYF.

V is TRBV10-3 and J is TRBJ2-7; 9 bases agree with TRBD2. Germline CDR1 and CDR2: ENHRY and SYGVKD. CDR3 size: 15 residues. V lost 4 bases to trimming and J lost 6 bases; unmatched junction nucleotides: 10. CDR3 in DNA: TGTGCCATCAGTGCCCCGCCAGCGGGAGGAGGCGAGCAGTACTTC. It is translated as CAISAPPAGGGEQYF.

The chain uses TRBV7-2 and TRBJ1-5, with 8 bases that match TRBD1. This CDR3 spans 15 amino acids. CDR1 SGHTA and CDR2 FQGNSA come from the germline V gene. J lost 4 bases, V lost 1 base, and 3 bases had no gene match. The CDR3 region is CASSLVRQGNQPQHF. CDR3 sequence (DNA): TGTGCCAGCAGCTTAGTACGACAGGGGAATCAGCCCCAGCATTTT.